These T cell receptor beta chains were read from a single sample in a study of cytomegalovirus exposure and HLA in healthy donors. TCRdb's table, derived via immunoSEQ multiplex PCR, lists solely in-frame clones and lacks some. The data show about 170,000 clones, 62% seen once. The source material was PBMCs. Receptors originate from a man aged 35 to 55 in good health and CMV-seronegative. CDR3s include the opening cysteine and the closing phenylalanine or tryptophan. The order of the fields is V gene, J gene, clone size, D gene, CDR3 protein, CDR3 DNA. A D gene is named only where the DNA matches it firmly. The size entry is marked missing in some rows and otherwise reads once, few, many or a size class.

v_call: TRBV4-1
j_call: TRBJ2-3
clone_size: NA
d_call: TRBD2
cdr3_aa: CASSQEIGGGHSDTQYF
cdr3_nt: TGCGCCAGCAGCCAAGAAATCGGCGGGGGGCACTCAGATACGCAGTATTTT

v_call: TRBV27
j_call: TRBJ2-7
clone_size: NA
d_call: TRBD1
cdr3_aa: CASSLDGTGREQYF
cdr3_nt: TGTGCCAGCAGTTTGGATGGGACAGGACGCGAGCAGTACTTC

v_call: TRBV28
j_call: TRBJ2-7
clone_size: NA
d_call: TRBD1
cdr3_aa: CASSQPTGGLYEQYF
cdr3_nt: TGTGCCAGTTCCCAACCGACAGGGGGATTGTACGAGCAGTACTTC

v_call: TRBV7-2
j_call: TRBJ2-7
clone_size: NA
d_call: TRBD1
cdr3_aa: CASSADRAAGRSLYEQYF
cdr3_nt: TGTGCCAGCAGCGCGGACAGGGCGGCGGGACGATCCCTCTACGAGCAGTACTTC

v_call: TRBV5-1
j_call: TRBJ1-1
clone_size: NA
d_call: NA
cdr3_aa: CASSLESGAEAFF
cdr3_nt: TGCGCCAGCAGCTTGGAGTCCGGGGCTGAAGCTTTCTTT

v_call: TRBV29-1
j_call: TRBJ2-3
clone_size: few
d_call: NA
cdr3_aa: CSVEVTASTDTQYF
cdr3_nt: TGCAGCGTTGAAGTCACTGCTAGCACAGATACGCAGTATTTT

v_call: TRBV5-5
j_call: TRBJ1-1
clone_size: NA
d_call: NA
cdr3_aa: CASSLGGSLNTEAFF
cdr3_nt: TGTGCCAGCAGCTTGGGAGGCAGCCTGAACACTGAAGCTTTCTTT

v_call: TRBV7-9
j_call: TRBJ1-1
clone_size: NA
d_call: NA
cdr3_aa: CASSSTENTEAFF
cdr3_nt: TGTGCCAGCAGCTCGACAGAAAACACTGAAGCTTTCTTT

v_call: TRBV12-5
j_call: TRBJ2-7
clone_size: NA
d_call: TRBD1
cdr3_aa: CASGDRDRGPYEQYF
cdr3_nt: TGTGCTAGTGGTGACCGGGACAGGGGCCCCTACGAGCAGTACTTC

v_call: TRBV5-4
j_call: TRBJ2-7
clone_size: NA
d_call: NA
cdr3_aa: CASSHPGQTYEQYF
cdr3_nt: TGTGCCAGCAGCCACCCGGGACAAACCTACGAGCAGTACTTC

v_call: TRBV30
j_call: TRBJ1-2
clone_size: NA
d_call: TRBD1
cdr3_aa: CAWSTGGPDYTF
cdr3_nt: TGTGCCTGGAGTACAGGGGGTCCGGACTACACCTTC

v_call: TRBV7-2
j_call: TRBJ2-7
clone_size: NA
d_call: TRBD1
cdr3_aa: CASSSRTGSVLQYF
cdr3_nt: TGTGCCAGCAGCTCCCGGACAGGGTCTGTTCTGCAGTACTTC

v_call: TRBV7-8
j_call: TRBJ1-5
clone_size: NA
d_call: NA
cdr3_aa: CASSLARGSNQPQHF
cdr3_nt: TGTGCCAGCAGCTTAGCGCGCGGAAGCAATCAGCCCCAGCATTTT

v_call: TRBV19
j_call: TRBJ1-2
clone_size: few
d_call: TRBD1
cdr3_aa: CASSAGQGDYGYTF
cdr3_nt: TGTGCCAGTAGTGCGGGACAGGGAGACTATGGCTACACCTTC

v_call: TRBV5-6
j_call: TRBJ2-5
clone_size: NA
d_call: TRBD1
cdr3_aa: CASSFPGQEETQYF
cdr3_nt: TGTGCCAGCAGCTTTCCGGGACAGGAAGAGACCCAGTACTTC

v_call: TRBV29-1
j_call: TRBJ1-1
clone_size: NA
d_call: TRBD1
cdr3_aa: CSGRGQTNTEAFF
cdr3_nt: TGCAGCGGGAGGGGACAGACGAACACTGAAGCTTTCTTT

v_call: TRBV7-9
j_call: TRBJ2-5
clone_size: NA
d_call: TRBD2
cdr3_aa: CASSLGRGWGQETQYF
cdr3_nt: TGTGCCAGCAGCTTAGGGCGGGGGTGGGGACAAGAGACCCAGTACTTC

v_call: TRBV5-4
j_call: TRBJ1-6
clone_size: NA
d_call: NA
cdr3_aa: CASSPGVANNSPLHF
cdr3_nt: TGTGCCAGCAGCCCAGGGGTTGCAAATAATTCACCCCTCCACTTT

v_call: TRBV5-1
j_call: TRBJ2-1
clone_size: few
d_call: TRBD1
cdr3_aa: CASSQGTGLGNEQFF
cdr3_nt: TGCGCCAGCAGCCAAGGGACAGGTCTGGGGAATGAGCAGTTCTTC

v_call: TRBV5-1
j_call: TRBJ2-7
clone_size: few
d_call: TRBD1
cdr3_aa: CASSSGGQGYEQYF
cdr3_nt: TGCGCCAGCAGCTCCGGGGGACAGGGCTACGAGCAGTACTTC

v_call: TRBV19
j_call: TRBJ1-2
clone_size: NA
d_call: NA
cdr3_aa: CASTRDIGSYGYTF
cdr3_nt: TGTGCCAGTACCCGGGACATTGGATCTTATGGCTACACCTTC

v_call: TRBV15
j_call: TRBJ2-4
clone_size: many
d_call: TRBD2
cdr3_aa: CATSRVGTSVGNIQYF
cdr3_nt: TGTGCCACCAGCAGAGTAGGGACTAGCGTGGGAAACATTCAGTACTTC

v_call: TRBV5-1
j_call: TRBJ2-7
clone_size: NA
d_call: NA
cdr3_aa: CASSPRQGSSYEQYF
cdr3_nt: TGCGCCAGCAGCCCCAGGCAGGGGAGCTCCTACGAGCAGTACTTC

v_call: TRBV19
j_call: TRBJ2-3
clone_size: NA
d_call: NA
cdr3_aa: CASTLEGRRTDTQYF
cdr3_nt: TGTGCCAGTACGCTCGAGGGCCGCCGCACAGATACGCAGTATTTT

v_call: TRBV7-8
j_call: TRBJ1-4
clone_size: NA
d_call: TRBD1
cdr3_aa: CASSWGDRLNEKLFF
cdr3_nt: TGTGCCAGCAGCTGGGGGGACAGACTTAATGAAAAACTGTTTTTT

v_call: TRBV5-6
j_call: TRBJ2-7
clone_size: few
d_call: TRBD1
cdr3_aa: CASSFGTGGGYEQYF
cdr3_nt: TGTGCCAGCAGCTTTGGGACAGGGGGTGGGTACGAGCAGTACTTC

v_call: TRBV10-3
j_call: TRBJ2-7
clone_size: NA
d_call: TRBD1
cdr3_aa: CAMGTGSSYEQYF
cdr3_nt: TGTGCCATGGGGACAGGGAGCTCCTACGAGCAGTACTTC

v_call: TRBV11-2
j_call: TRBJ2-5
clone_size: few
d_call: TRBD2
cdr3_aa: CASSRLAGGLRETQYF
cdr3_nt: TGTGCCAGCAGCCGACTAGCGGGGGGCCTACGAGAGACCCAGTACTTC

v_call: TRBV7-7
j_call: TRBJ2-2
clone_size: NA
d_call: NA
cdr3_aa: CASSLSAGLNTGELFF
cdr3_nt: TGTGCTAGCAGCTTATCGGCGGGGCTGAACACCGGGGAGCTGTTTTTT

v_call: TRBV19
j_call: TRBJ2-3
clone_size: few
d_call: TRBD2
cdr3_aa: CASSISVGGVIDTQYF
cdr3_nt: TGTGCCAGTAGTATTTCGGTCGGGGGGGTTATAGATACGCAGTATTTT

v_call: TRBV2
j_call: TRBJ2-7
clone_size: NA
d_call: TRBD1
cdr3_aa: CAGLDRTSYEQYF
cdr3_nt: TGTGCCGGGCTGGACAGGACCTCCTACGAGCAGTACTTC

v_call: TRBV7-2
j_call: TRBJ2-1
clone_size: few
d_call: TRBD2
cdr3_aa: CASSLMPSGDDEQFF
cdr3_nt: TGTGCCAGCAGCTTAATGCCTAGCGGGGATGATGAGCAGTTCTTC

v_call: TRBV19
j_call: TRBJ1-1
clone_size: NA
d_call: TRBD1
cdr3_aa: CASSILRQGVSGAFF
cdr3_nt: TGTGCCAGTAGTATTCTTCGACAGGGAGTTTCCGGAGCTTTCTTT

v_call: TRBV28
j_call: TRBJ1-4
clone_size: NA
d_call: TRBD1
cdr3_aa: CASKPGGAGKLFF
cdr3_nt: TGTGCCAGCAAGCCAGGGGGCGCGGGAAAACTGTTTTTT

v_call: TRBV6-1
j_call: TRBJ2-1
clone_size: NA
d_call: TRBD2
cdr3_aa: CASSLAGGDEQFF
cdr3_nt: TGTGCCAGCAGTCTAGCGGGGGGGGATGAGCAGTTCTTC

v_call: TRBV30
j_call: TRBJ2-1
clone_size: few
d_call: TRBD2
cdr3_aa: CAWVRGLARHEQFF
cdr3_nt: TGTGCCTGGGTGAGGGGACTAGCCCGACATGAGCAGTTCTTC

v_call: TRBV28
j_call: TRBJ1-1
clone_size: few
d_call: NA
cdr3_aa: CASSSPQGTEAFF
cdr3_nt: TGTGCCAGCAGTTCGCCACAGGGTACTGAAGCTTTCTTT

v_call: TRBV15
j_call: TRBJ2-7
clone_size: NA
d_call: TRBD2
cdr3_aa: CATARSAGGRTYEQYF
cdr3_nt: TGTGCCACCGCCAGGAGTGCGGGGGGCCGGACCTACGAGCAGTACTTC

v_call: TRBV4-2
j_call: TRBJ2-7
clone_size: NA
d_call: TRBD1
cdr3_aa: CASRHGTGAYEQYF
cdr3_nt: TGTGCCAGCAGGCACGGGACAGGAGCCTACGAGCAGTACTTC

v_call: TRBV10-3
j_call: TRBJ2-2
clone_size: NA
d_call: TRBD2
cdr3_aa: CAIRPGLAETGELFF
cdr3_nt: TGTGCCATCAGACCGGGACTAGCGGAGACCGGGGAGCTGTTTTTT

v_call: TRBV9
j_call: TRBJ2-1
clone_size: few
d_call: NA
cdr3_aa: CASSVVGDISYNEQFF
cdr3_nt: TGTGCCAGCAGCGTAGTTGGGGACATCTCCTACAATGAGCAGTTCTTC

v_call: TRBV9
j_call: TRBJ2-4
clone_size: NA
d_call: TRBD2
cdr3_aa: CASSVGLAGSGGSIQYF
cdr3_nt: TGTGCCAGCAGCGTAGGACTAGCGGGGTCAGGGGGGAGCATTCAGTACTTC